The source of this TCR beta chain is a study of blood T cell repertoires in COVID-19. Study information: The study drew acute and convalescent COVID-19 samples from the United States, Italy and Spain. T cells, B-cell-depleted T cells, or PBMCs supplied cDNA or gDNA.

Authors' processing steps: Nucleated cell number was recorded as an estimate derived from reference gene primer amplification. Clones were read by immunoSEQ multiplex PCR, and TCRdb kept only the in-frame ones, dropping some. D and trimming come from the DNA, and the V and J calls and clone size come from that table. Here the sample spans 100,000 to 130,000 clones, 70% to 85% being singletons. Germline CDR1 and CDR2: SGHTA and FQGNSA. The V end lost 7 bases, the J end lost 7 bases, and 16 bases lay between the germline ends. The CDR3 is 13 amino acids. The sequenced sample was peripheral blood. The origin of this receptor is a woman aged 40-49 years with acute or convalescent COVID-19. V usage is TRBV7-2 and J usage is TRBJ1-2; D not certain. CDR3 in amino acids: CASTDISLGGYTF. CDR3 in DNA: TGTGCCAGCACCGACATTAGTCTGGGTGGCTACACCTTC.